This T cell receptor beta chain was retrieved from a study of blood T cell repertoires in COVID-19. About the study: T cells, B-cell-depleted T cells, or PBMCs supplied cDNA or gDNA.

The CDR3 is 16 residues long. Deletions cut 3 bases from V and 1 base from J, with 15 bases between. Per germline, CDR1 LNHDA and CDR2 SQIVND (reference sequence). In the study's own analysis: Researchers report that nucleated cell counts were estimated from reference gene primer amplification. The protocol was immunoSEQ multiplex PCR, while the TCRdb copy is restricted to in-frame clones and leaves out a portion. V, J and clone size were drawn from that table, and D and trimming were deduced from the DNA. Of 80,000 to 95,000 clones in the sample, approximately 86% were seen once. Source material: peripheral blood. The clonotype originates from a woman over 75 in a cohort sampled during active or convalescent COVID-19. This chain uses TRBV19 with TRBJ1-1; a possible D gene is TRBD1 (6 bases). In DNA form, the CDR3 reads TGTGCCAGTAGTATGTACAATGGCAGGGGGAACACTGAAGCTTTCTTT. As protein: CASSMYNGRGNTEAFF.